This is a list of T cell receptor beta chains from one sample in a study of T cell responses to AZD1222 COVID-19 vaccine. Assay: immunoSEQ multiplex PCR; the TCRdb copy retains only in-frame clones and omits some. The sample carries some 150,000 clones, approximately 85% recorded once. This sample comprised peripheral blood, obtained on day 0 of MenACWY control vaccination. The origin of the receptors is an adult in good health. Both conserved end residues are part of each CDR3. D genes are given only for firm matches. A clone size is listed for some rows: how often the clone was seen (once, few, many), or a class if it is expanded.

size	D	V	J	DNA	CDR3
.	.	TRBV29-1	TRBJ1-5	TGCAGCGTTGCAACGGGGGATCAGCCCCAGCATTTT	CSVATGDQPQHF
once	.	TRBV28	TRBJ2-3	TGTGCCAGCAGTTTGGCGCGGTATAGCACAGATACGCAGTATTTT	CASSLARYSTDTQYF
.	.	TRBV4-1	TRBJ1-1	TGCGCCAGCAGCCGTTACAGGGATAGCACTGAAGCTTTCTTT	CASSRYRDSTEAFF
once	.	TRBV19	TRBJ2-1	TGTGCCAGTAGTATACAGCGGTACAATGAGCAGTTCTTC	CASSIQRYNEQFF
once	.	TRBV27	TRBJ1-2	TGTGCCAGCAGCCCCGGGACAACCGCTAACTATGGCTACACCTTC	CASSPGTTANYGYTF
.	TRBD1	TRBV18	TRBJ1-1	TGTGCCAGCTCATTTACGGGACAGTCCCAGGGTGGCACTGAAGCTTTCTTT	CASSFTGQSQGGTEAFF
.	.	TRBV11-2	TRBJ1-4	TGTGCCAGCAGCTTAGACGGACCTAATGAAAAACTGTTTTTT	CASSLDGPNEKLFF
.	TRBD2	TRBV7-2	TRBJ2-5	TGTGCCAGCAGCCCTTACGGACTAGGAACAGAGACCCAGTACTTC	CASSPYGLGTETQYF
.	.	TRBV7-9	TRBJ1-2	TGTGCCAGCAGCAAACATGAGGACTATGGCTACACCTTC	CASSKHEDYGYTF
.	.	TRBV6-5	TRBJ1-1	TGTGCCAGCAGTCGTAACCGGGGCTACACTGAAGCTTTCTTT	CASSRNRGYTEAFF
.	.	TRBV7-3	TRBJ2-1	TGTGCCAGCAGCTTAAGGGCTGGCAGCTCCTACAATGAGCAGTTCTTC	CASSLRAGSSYNEQFF
few	.	TRBV12-3/TRBV12-4	TRBJ2-3	TGTGCCAGCGCGTTCAGGGATACGCAGTATTTT	CASAFRDTQYF
.	TRBD1	TRBV5-1	TRBJ1-1	TGCGCCAGCAGCTTGGGTAGGGACAGCTTGAACACTGAAGCTTTCTTT	CASSLGRDSLNTEAFF
.	.	TRBV12-3/TRBV12-4	TRBJ1-1	TGTGCCAGCAGTTTCGTAGGGCTCGGGGAAGCTTTCTTT	CASSFVGLGEAFF
.	.	TRBV19	TRBJ1-6	TGTGCCATTCTCGACAGCTCCTATAATTCACCCCTCCACTTT	CAILDSSYNSPLHF
.	.	TRBV7-9	TRBJ1-4	TGTGCCAGCAGCTCCCAAGGAGAAAAACTGTTTTTT	CASSSQGEKLFF
.	.	TRBV5-4	TRBJ1-3	TGTGCCAGCAGCACCGGGACGGCCTCTGGAAACACCATATATTTT	CASSTGTASGNTIYF
.	TRBD1	TRBV19	TRBJ1-5	TGTGCCAGTACCGCTCTCGGGACAGGTGAACAGCCCCAGCATTTT	CASTALGTGEQPQHF
once	TRBD2	TRBV5-5	TRBJ2-2	TGTGCCAGCAGCTTCGGGGGAGCGGGGGTCACCGGGGAGCTGTTTTTT	CASSFGGAGVTGELFF
.	.	TRBV5-6	TRBJ1-5	TGTGCCAGCAGCTTGGATCCGAGGGAGCCCCAGCATTTT	CASSLDPREPQHF
.	.	TRBV6-5	TRBJ2-1	TGTGCCAGCAGTCTTTCGCACTCTTACAATGAGCAGTTCTTC	CASSLSHSYNEQFF
.	TRBD2	TRBV6-5	TRBJ2-5	TGTGCCAGCAACCCGGGACTAGCGGAGACCCAGTACTTC	CASNPGLAETQYF
few	.	TRBV5-6	TRBJ1-1	TGTGCCAGCAGCTTGGTTGTGTTGGAGAGCACTGAAGCTTTCTTT	CASSLVVLESTEAFF
many	.	TRBV5-1	TRBJ1-2	TGCGCCAGCAGCTTAGGGATAATCACAGGGAATCAGCTCTATGGCTACACCTTC	CASSLGIITGNQLYGYTF
.	.	TRBV6-6	TRBJ1-3	TGTGCCAGCAGTTACTCGGTGGGTGCTGGAAACACCATATATTTT	CASSYSVGAGNTIYF
few	TRBD2	TRBV5-1	TRBJ2-3	TGCGCCAGCAGCTTGACGAGCGGGGGAGTCACAGATACGCAGTATTTT	CASSLTSGGVTDTQYF
once	.	TRBV27	TRBJ1-5	TGTGCCAGCAGTTTGGGGTCAGGGTGGAATCAGCCCCAGCATTTT	CASSLGSGWNQPQHF